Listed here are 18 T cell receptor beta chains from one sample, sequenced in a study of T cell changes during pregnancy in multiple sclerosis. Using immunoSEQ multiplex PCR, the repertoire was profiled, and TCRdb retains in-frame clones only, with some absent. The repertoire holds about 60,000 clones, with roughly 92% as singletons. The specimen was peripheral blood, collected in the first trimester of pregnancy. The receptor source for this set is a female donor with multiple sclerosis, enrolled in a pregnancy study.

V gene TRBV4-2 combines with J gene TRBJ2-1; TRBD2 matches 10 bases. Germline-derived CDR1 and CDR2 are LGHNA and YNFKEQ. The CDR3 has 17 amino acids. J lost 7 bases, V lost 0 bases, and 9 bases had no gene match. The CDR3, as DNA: TGTGCCAGCAGCCAAGAAGAAAGCGGGGGGGTCATGAATGAGCAGTTCTTC. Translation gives CASSQEESGGVMNEQFF.

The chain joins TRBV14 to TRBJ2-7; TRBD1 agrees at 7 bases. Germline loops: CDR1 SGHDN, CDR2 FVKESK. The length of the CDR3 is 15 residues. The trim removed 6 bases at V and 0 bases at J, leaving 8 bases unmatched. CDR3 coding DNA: TGTGCCAGCAGTTTCCGGGACAGATTCTCCTACGAGCAGTACTTC. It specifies CASSFRDRFSYEQYF. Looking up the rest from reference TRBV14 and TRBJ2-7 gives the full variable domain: EAGVTQFPSHSVIEKGQTVTLRCDPISGHDNLYWYRRVMGKEIKFLLHFVKESKQDESGMPNNRFLAERTGGTYSTLKVQPAELEDSGVYFCASSFRDRFSYEQYFGPGTRLTVT.

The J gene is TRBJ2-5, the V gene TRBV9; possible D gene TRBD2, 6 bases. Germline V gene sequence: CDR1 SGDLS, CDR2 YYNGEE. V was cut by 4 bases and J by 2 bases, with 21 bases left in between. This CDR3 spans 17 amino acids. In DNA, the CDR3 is TGTGCCAGCAGCCTTCAACCGGGACTTAGAACGCAAGAGACCCAGTACTTC. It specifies CASSLQPGLRTQETQYF.

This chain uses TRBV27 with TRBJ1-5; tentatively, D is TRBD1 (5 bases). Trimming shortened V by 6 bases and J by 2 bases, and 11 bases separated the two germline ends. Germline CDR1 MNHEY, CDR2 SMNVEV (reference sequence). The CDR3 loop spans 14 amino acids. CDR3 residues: CASRPGLGNQPQHF. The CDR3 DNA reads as TGTGCCAGCAGACCAGGGTTGGGCAATCAGCCCCAGCATTTT.

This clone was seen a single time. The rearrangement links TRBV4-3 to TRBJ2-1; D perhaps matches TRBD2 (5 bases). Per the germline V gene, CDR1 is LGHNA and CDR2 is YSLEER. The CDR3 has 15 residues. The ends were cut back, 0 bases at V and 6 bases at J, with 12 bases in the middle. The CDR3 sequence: CASSQDRRGSNEQFF. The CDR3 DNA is TGCGCCAGCAGCCAAGATCGACGTGGGAGCAATGAGCAGTTCTTC.

CDR3 region: CAINPGQLYGYTF. The CDR3 DNA reads as TGTGCCATCAACCCAGGACAGCTCTATGGCTACACCTTC. The chain is built from TRBV10-3 and TRBJ1-2, with D perhaps matching TRBD1 (6 bases). Germline-derived CDR1 and CDR2 are ENHRY and SYGVKD. V lost 7 bases and J 4 bases, leaving 13 bases between the germline ends. The CDR3 is 13 amino acids.

The CDR3 DNA reads TGCGCCAGCAGCCGCCCCTGTTCCCGGGACAGGGGGCGAGTCGGGGAGACCCAGTACTTC. Translation: CASSRPCSRDRGRVGETQYF. The rearrangement links TRBV4-3 to TRBJ2-5, with 12 bases identical to TRBD1. CDR1 and CDR2 from the germline V gene are LGHNA and YSLEER. The CDR3 consists of 20 residues. J was trimmed by 5 bases and V by 4 bases; bases with no gene match: 20.

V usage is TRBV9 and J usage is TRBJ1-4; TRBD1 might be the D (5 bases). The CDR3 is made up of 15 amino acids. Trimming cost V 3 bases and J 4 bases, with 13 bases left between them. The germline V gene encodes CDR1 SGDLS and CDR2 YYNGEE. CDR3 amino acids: CASSASGKDNEKLFF. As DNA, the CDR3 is TGTGCCAGCAGCGCCTCAGGGAAAGATAATGAAAAACTGTTTTTT.

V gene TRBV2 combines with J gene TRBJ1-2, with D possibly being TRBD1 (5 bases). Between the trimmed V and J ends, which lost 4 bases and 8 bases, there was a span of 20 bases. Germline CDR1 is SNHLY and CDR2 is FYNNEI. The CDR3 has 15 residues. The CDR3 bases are TGTGCCAGCAGTGTCCCCCAAGGGGTATCGAACGGCTACACCTTC. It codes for CASSVPQGVSNGYTF.

The CDR3 here is CASSVGTDEAFF. In nucleotides, the CDR3 is TGTGCCAGCAGCGTCGGGACAGATGAAGCTTTCTTT. The chain is built from TRBV5-6 and TRBJ1-1; 7 bases line up with TRBD1. V shed 4 bases and J 7 bases; nucleotides not matched to a gene: 4. This CDR3 contains 12 residues. Germline assignment: CDR1 SGHDT and CDR2 YYEEEE. Full variable domain (outside the CDR3, taken from reference TRBV5-6 and TRBJ1-1): DAGVTQSPTHLIKTRGQQVTLRCSPKSGHDTVSWYQQALGQGPQFIFQYYEEEERQRGNFPDRFSGHQFPNYSSELNVNALLLGDSALYLCASSVGTDEAFFGQGTRLTVV.

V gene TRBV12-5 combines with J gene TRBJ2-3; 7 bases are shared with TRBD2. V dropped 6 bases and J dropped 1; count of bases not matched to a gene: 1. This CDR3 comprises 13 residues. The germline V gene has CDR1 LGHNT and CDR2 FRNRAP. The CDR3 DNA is TGTGCTAGTGGCCGGGGGGGCACAGATACGCAGTATTTT. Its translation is CASGRGGTDTQYF.

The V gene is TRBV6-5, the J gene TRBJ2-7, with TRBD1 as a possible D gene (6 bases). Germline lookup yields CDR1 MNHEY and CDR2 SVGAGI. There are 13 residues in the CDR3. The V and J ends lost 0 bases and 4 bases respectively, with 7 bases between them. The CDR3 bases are TGTGCCAGCAGTTACTCGGACAGATACGAGCAGTACTTC. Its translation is CASSYSDRYEQYF.

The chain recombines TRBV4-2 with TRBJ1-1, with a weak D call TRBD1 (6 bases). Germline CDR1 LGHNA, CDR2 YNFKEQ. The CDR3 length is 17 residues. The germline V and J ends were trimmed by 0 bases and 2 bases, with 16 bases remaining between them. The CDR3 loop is CASSQEGHLGINTEAFF. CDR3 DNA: TGTGCCAGCAGCCAAGAGGGACACCTTGGGATTAACACTGAAGCTTTCTTT.

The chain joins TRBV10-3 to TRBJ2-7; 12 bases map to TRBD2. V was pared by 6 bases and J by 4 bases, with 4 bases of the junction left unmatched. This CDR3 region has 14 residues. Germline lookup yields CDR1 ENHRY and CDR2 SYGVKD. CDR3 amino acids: CAIRGGTSGYEQYF. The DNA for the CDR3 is TGTGCCATCAGGGGGGGGACTAGCGGGTACGAGCAGTACTTC.

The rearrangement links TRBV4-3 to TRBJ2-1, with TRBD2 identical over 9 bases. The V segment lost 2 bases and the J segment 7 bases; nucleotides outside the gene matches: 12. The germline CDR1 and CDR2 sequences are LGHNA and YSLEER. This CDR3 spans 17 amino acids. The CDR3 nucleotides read TGCGCCAGCAGCCAATCCCTGGGACTAGCACTCACAAATGAGCAGTTCTTC. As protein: CASSQSLGLALTNEQFF.

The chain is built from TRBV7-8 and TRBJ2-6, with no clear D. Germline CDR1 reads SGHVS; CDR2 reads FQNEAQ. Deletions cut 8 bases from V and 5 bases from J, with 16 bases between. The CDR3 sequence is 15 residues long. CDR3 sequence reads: CASLVPQSRANVLTF. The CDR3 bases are TGTGCCAGCTTGGTCCCACAAAGTCGGGCCAACGTCCTGACTTTC.

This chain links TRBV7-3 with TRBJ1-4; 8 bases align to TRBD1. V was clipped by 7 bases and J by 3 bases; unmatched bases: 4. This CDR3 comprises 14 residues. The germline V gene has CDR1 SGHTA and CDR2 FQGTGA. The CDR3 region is CASTSTGANEKLFF. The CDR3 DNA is TGTGCCAGCACCTCGACAGGGGCTAATGAAAAACTGTTTTTT.

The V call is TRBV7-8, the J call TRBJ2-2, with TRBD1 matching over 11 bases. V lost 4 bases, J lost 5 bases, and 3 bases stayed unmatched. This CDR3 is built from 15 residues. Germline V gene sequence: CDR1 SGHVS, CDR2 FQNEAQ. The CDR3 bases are TGTGCCAGCAGCTCAGGGACAGGGGGGACCGGGGAGCTGTTTTTT. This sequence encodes CASSSGTGGTGELFF.